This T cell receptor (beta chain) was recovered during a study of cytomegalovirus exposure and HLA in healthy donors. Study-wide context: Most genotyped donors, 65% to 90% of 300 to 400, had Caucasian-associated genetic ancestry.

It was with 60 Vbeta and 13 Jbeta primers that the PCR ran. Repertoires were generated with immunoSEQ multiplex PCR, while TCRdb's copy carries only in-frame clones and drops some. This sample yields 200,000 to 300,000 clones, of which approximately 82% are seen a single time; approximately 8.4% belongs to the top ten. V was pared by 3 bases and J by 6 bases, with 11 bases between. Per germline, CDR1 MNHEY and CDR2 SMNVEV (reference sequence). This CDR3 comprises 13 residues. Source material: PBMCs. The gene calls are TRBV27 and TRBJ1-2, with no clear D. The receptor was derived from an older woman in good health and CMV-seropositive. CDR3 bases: TGTGCCAGCAGTTTTGGCAGAGGGAATGGCTACACCTTC. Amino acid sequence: CASSFGRGNGYTF.